Below, 20 T cell receptor beta chains from the same sample are listed, as sequenced in a study of T cells after yellow fever vaccination. MiXCR, applied by TCRdb to the 5' RACE reads, yields one record per CDR3 protein. The sample lists some 300,000 distinct CDR3 sequences, 7.5% to 9.5% occurring once. The input for sequencing was CD4+ T cells sorted from PBMCs, taken 5 days after the yellow fever booster vaccination. These receptors all stem from a man aged 18 to 30 who received the YFV17D yellow fever vaccine.

The sample holds a few counts of this clonotype. The chain employs TRBV20-1 and TRBJ2-7; 7 bases match TRBD1. The CDR3 covers 14 residues. J gave up 3 bases and V 0 bases, and 5 bases lay outside the gene matches. Germline V gene sequence: CDR1 DFQATT, CDR2 SNEGSKA (reference sequence). CDR3 bases: TGCAGTGCTAGAGATCACAGGGGTCTCTACGAGCAGTACGTC. Translating gives CSARDHRGLYEQYV.

This clonotype was detected a few times. The chain combines TRBV5-1 with TRBJ2-5, with D tentatively TRBD1 (7 bases). This CDR3 comprises 12 residues. Germline V gives CDR1 SGHRS, CDR2 YFSETQ. V lost 10 bases and J lost 5, with 15 bases in between. The CDR3 DNA follows: TGCGCCTCCCGTGCAGGGGGGGAGACCCAGTACTTC. Translated, it gives CASRAGGETQYF.

This clonotype was seen only a few times. The chain employs TRBV5-6 and TRBJ1-1, with TRBD1 matching over 10 bases. The J segment lost 1 base and the V segment lost 3 bases, leaving 3 bases of the junction unmatched. There are 15 residues in the CDR3. The germline V gene has CDR1 SGHDT and CDR2 YYEEEE. Here the CDR3 reads CASSSRDRGNTEAFF. CDR3 nucleotide sequence: TGTGCCAGCAGCTCCCGGGACAGGGGGAACACTGAAGCTTTCTTT. Using reference TRBV5-6 and TRBJ1-1 for the parts outside the CDR3, the full variable domain is DAGVTQSPTHLIKTRGQQVTLRCSPKSGHDTVSWYQQALGQGPQFIFQYYEEEERQRGNFPDRFSGHQFPNYSSELNVNALLLGDSALYLCASSSRDRGNTEAFFGQGTRLTVV.

The table lists this clonotype with many counts. The gene calls are TRBV4-2 and TRBJ2-1; a possible D gene is TRBD1 (6 bases). V lost 1 base and J 9 bases, leaving 22 bases between the germline ends. The CDR3 totals 17 residues. The germline gives CDR1 LGHNA, CDR2 YNFKEQ. CDR3 loop: CASSQAGQGNGFGEQFF. Written as DNA, the CDR3 is TGTGCCAGCAGCCAAGCCGGGCAGGGGAACGGCTTTGGTGAGCAGTTCTTC.

The chain recombines TRBV20-1 with TRBJ1-3, with unresolved D. Trimming shortened V by 7 bases and J by 2 bases, and 9 bases separated the two germline ends. The germline CDR1 and CDR2 sequences are DFQATT and SNEGSKA (reference sequence). This CDR3 spans 12 amino acids. DNA of the CDR3: TGCAGTGTGGGCAGCCCTGGAAACACCATATATTTT. Amino acid sequence: CSVGSPGNTIYF.

In its sample, this clonotype was seen a few times. V gene TRBV3-1 combines with J gene TRBJ2-4, with D perhaps assigned TRBD1 or TRBD2 (6 bases each). Looked up from germline, CDR1 is LGHDT and CDR2 is YNNKEL (reference sequence). This CDR3 spans 17 amino acids. V was clipped by 2 bases and J by 1 base, with 15 bases between them. The CDR3 coding sequence is TGTGCCAGCAGCCAATACATGGGGGGCCGCGCCAAAAACATTCAGTACTTC. Residues: CASSQYMGGRAKNIQYF.

This CDR3 is CASSSGTSLNEQFF. The CDR3 nucleotides read TGCGCCAGCAGCTCCGGGACCAGTCTGAATGAGCAGTTCTTC. This sequence joins TRBV5-1 and TRBJ2-1; the D gene could be TRBD1 or TRBD2 (5 bases each). With 3 bases removed from V and 7 bases from J, the gap between germline ends came to 14 bases. The CDR3 covers 14 residues. The germline V gene encodes CDR1 SGHRS and CDR2 YFSETQ.

The J gene is TRBJ1-3, the V gene TRBV9; possible D gene TRBD1, 6 bases. CDR1 and CDR2 (germline): SGDLS, YYNGEE. The CDR3 is 16 amino acids. The V end was cut by 0 bases, the J end by 1 base, with 11 bases between. The CDR3: CASSVADRQSGNTIYF. DNA for the CDR3: TGTGCCAGCAGCGTAGCGGACAGACAGTCTGGAAACACCATATATTTT.

The chain recombines TRBV11-2 with TRBJ1-2; a possible D gene is TRBD1 (5 bases). V was clipped by 5 bases and J by 6 bases, with 19 bases between them. CDR1 and CDR2 (germline): SGHAT, FQNNGV. The CDR3 consists of 15 residues. CDR3 loop: CASSPSVDSSHGYTF. The CDR3 coding sequence is TGTGCCAGCAGCCCCTCCGTCGACAGTAGCCATGGCTACACCTTC.

This CDR3 reads CASSWGRWGDSNQPQHF. The CDR3 DNA reads TGTGCCAGCAGCTGGGGGCGTTGGGGAGACAGCAATCAGCCCCAGCATTTT. The chain recombines TRBV12-3 or TRBV12-4 with TRBJ1-5, with D perhaps matching TRBD1 (6 bases). The ends were cut back, 6 bases at V and 1 base at J, with 19 bases in the middle. This CDR3 is 17 amino acids long.

The table lists this clonotype with a few counts. The chain carries TRBV12-3 or TRBV12-4 and TRBJ2-3, with 9 positions matching TRBD2. Losses at the gene ends were 1 base for V and 5 bases for J; bases not matched to a gene: 10. CDR3 length: 17 residues. CDR3 nucleotides: TGTGCCAGCAGTTTAGTGGTAGCGGGGGAACGGAGAGATACGCAGTATTTT. Amino acids: CASSLVVAGERRDTQYF.

This clonotype came up a few times. The rearrangement uses TRBV5-1 and TRBJ2-1, with D perhaps matching TRBD2 (6 bases). V was cut by 1 base and J by 14 bases, with 19 bases left in between. Germline-derived CDR1 and CDR2 are SGHRS and YFSETQ. The CDR3 sequence is 14 residues long. The CDR3 reads CASSLQLAGDSEFF. CDR3 nucleotide sequence: TGCGCCAGCAGCTTGCAACTAGCCGGGGATTCGGAGTTCTTC.

This clonotype occurred many times. As DNA, the CDR3 is TGTGCCAGCAGCTTGCTAGGGGGCGGCGGCGCTGAAGCTTTCTTT. Translating it yields CASSLLGGGGAEAFF. The V call is TRBV3-1, the J call TRBJ1-1; the match to TRBD1 covers 7 bases. V lost 5 bases, J lost 6 bases, and 12 bases stayed unmatched. This CDR3 has 15 amino acids. CDR1 LGHDT and CDR2 YNNKEL come from the germline V gene (reference sequence). Full variable domain (rest looked up from reference TRBV3-1 and TRBJ1-1): DTAVSQTPKYLVTQMGNDKSIKCEQNLGHDTMYWYKQDSKKFLKIMFSYNNKELIINETVPNRFSPKSPDKAHLNLHINSLELGDSAVYFCASSLLGGGGAEAFFGQGTRLTVV.

V usage is TRBV20-1 and J usage is TRBJ2-4; D is tentatively TRBD1 or TRBD2 (5 bases each). Per germline, CDR1 DFQATT and CDR2 SNEGSKA (reference sequence). This CDR3 contains 15 residues. The ends were cut back, 0 bases at V and 1 base at J, with 10 bases in the middle. The CDR3 sequence is CSAREAGAAKNIQYF. DNA for the CDR3: TGCAGTGCTAGAGAGGCCGGGGCCGCCAAAAACATTCAGTACTTC.

The chain uses TRBV5-6 and TRBJ1-2, with D possibly being TRBD1 (5 bases). With 4 bases removed from V and 5 bases from J, the gap between germline ends came to 12 bases. This CDR3 has 13 amino acids. The germline CDR1 and CDR2 sequences are SGHDT and YYEEEE. In DNA, the CDR3 is TGTGCCAGCAGCCGGCGGGGGGATTATGGCTACACCTTC. This gives the protein CASSRRGDYGYTF. The full variable domain, with the rest looked up from reference TRBV5-6 and TRBJ1-2, is DAGVTQSPTHLIKTRGQQVTLRCSPKSGHDTVSWYQQALGQGPQFIFQYYEEEERQRGNFPDRFSGHQFPNYSSELNVNALLLGDSALYLCASSRRGDYGYTFGSGTRLTVV.

The genes are TRBV11-3 and TRBJ2-1; 8 bases map to TRBD1. Trimming removed 11 bases from V and 6 bases from J; junction bases left unmatched: 6. Germline CDR1 is SGHNT and CDR2 is YENEEA. The CDR3 length is 12 residues. The CDR3: CAVRTGTNEQFF. The DNA of the CDR3 is TGTGCCGTACGGACAGGGACCAATGAGCAGTTCTTC. The complete variable domain, with remaining parts taken from reference TRBV11-3 and TRBJ2-1, reads EAGVVQSPRYKIIEKKQPVAFWCNPISGHNTLYWYLQNLGQGPELLIRYENEEAVDDSQLPKDRFSAERLKGVDSTLKIQPAELGDSAVYLCAVRTGTNEQFFGPGTRLTVL.

This clonotype came up a few times. This chain uses TRBV6-2 or TRBV6-3 with TRBJ1-1, with unresolved D. This CDR3 is 15 amino acids long. CDR1 and CDR2 (germline): MNHEY, SVGEGT. Trimming shortened V by 0 bases and J by 4 bases, and 12 bases separated the two germline ends. DNA of the CDR3: TGTGCCAGCAGTTACTCGAGTAGGGTTTCCACTGAAGCTTTCTTT. This encodes CASSYSSRVSTEAFF.

This clonotype was observed a handful of times. V usage is TRBV2 and J usage is TRBJ2-7; 9 bases are shared with TRBD2. Germline V lookup: CDR1 SNHLY, CDR2 FYNNEI. J gave up 6 bases and V 7 bases, and 7 bases lay outside the gene matches. This CDR3 comprises 13 residues. The CDR3 protein is CASIRGGGGEQYF. In nucleotides, the CDR3 is TGTGCCAGCATTCGCGGGGGGGGTGGCGAGCAGTACTTC.

This clonotype was recorded at least ten times. This chain links TRBV5-1 with TRBJ2-7, with D uncertain. The CDR3 has 14 residues. Germline values: CDR1 SGHRS, CDR2 YFSETQ. Trimming took off 0 bases at V and 5 bases at J, with 12 bases between the two ends. The CDR3 spells CASSLAVQSDEQYF. Here the CDR3 DNA reads TGCGCCAGCAGCTTGGCGGTTCAATCCGACGAGCAGTACTTC.

This clonotype was seen at least ten times. This chain connects TRBV5-1 to TRBJ2-3; D remains unclear. The V end lost 6 bases, the J end lost 1 base, and 6 bases lay between the germline ends. Germline values: CDR1 SGHRS, CDR2 YFSETQ. The CDR3 consists of 12 residues. CDR3: CASTPGTDTQYF. CDR3 nucleotide sequence: TGCGCCAGCACCCCAGGCACAGATACGCAGTATTTT.